This T cell receptor beta chain was captured by sequencing in a study of T cells expressing NK-cell markers. General observations from the study: The study did not resolve the HCMV specificity of expanded NKG2C+ T cell clones.

From its re-call of the 5' RACE reads, TCRdb lists each CDR3 protein once, without DNA. This sample carries fewer than 16,000 distinct CDR3 sequences, with 50% to 75% going to the ten biggest clones. Details on this clonotype: Its cognate antigen is unknown.

This TCR came from a man aged 18-75 years in good health. Sequencing was performed on blood T cells: a sorted CD56 or NKG2C T cell subset, CD4+ or CD8+ T cells, or bulk PBMC T cells (not recorded which).

The CDR3 protein is CASSPVGGSYAFF. This chain links TRBV7-2 with TRBJ1-1; TCRdb picks TRBD1, but there is no DNA to check that call. Germline V lookup: CDR1 SGHTA, CDR2 FQGNSA. The CDR3 totals 13 residues.